These T cell receptor beta chains were read from a single sample in a study of cytomegalovirus exposure and HLA in healthy donors. Generated by immunoSEQ multiplex PCR, the TCRdb table keeps only in-frame clones and is missing some. The sample contains 100,000 to 150,000 clones, 17% of which appear only once. The sequenced sample consisted of PBMCs. All receptors derive from a female donor in good health and CMV-seropositive. Both conserved end residues are part of each CDR3. A D gene is named only where the DNA matches it firmly. Expanded clones are given a class, and other clones once, few, many or no size at all.

size: few; V: TRBV11-2; J: TRBJ1-1; D: NA; CDR3: CASSSRRGIMNTEAFF; DNA: TGTGCCAGCAGCTCTAGACGGGGGATCATGAACACTGAAGCTTTCTTT
size: NA; V: TRBV27; J: TRBJ1-6; D: NA; CDR3: CASSLVPNSPLHF; DNA: TGTGCCAGCAGTTTAGTCCCGAATTCACCCCTCCACTTT
size: few; V: TRBV7-2; J: TRBJ2-7; D: TRBD1; CDR3: CASSLDRNSYEQYF; DNA: TGTGCCAGCAGCCTGGACAGGAATTCCTACGAGCAGTACTTC
size: NA; V: TRBV5-6; J: TRBJ1-1; D: NA; CDR3: CASSLERGLGTEAFF; DNA: TGTGCCAGCAGCTTGGAGCGGGGGCTCGGCACTGAAGCTTTCTTT
size: few; V: TRBV19; J: TRBJ1-5; D: NA; CDR3: CASSAGAAAPQHF; DNA: TGTGCCAGTAGCGCAGGGGCCGCGGCGCCCCAGCATTTT
size: few; V: TRBV5-1; J: TRBJ1-2; D: TRBD1; CDR3: CASSIDRGRVGYGYTF; DNA: TGCGCCAGCAGCATAGACAGGGGGCGTGTGGGCTATGGCTACACCTTC
size: NA; V: TRBV5-4; J: TRBJ2-7; D: NA; CDR3: CASSSSYEQYF; DNA: TGTGCCAGCAGCTCCTCCTACGAGCAGTACTTC
size: NA; V: TRBV14; J: TRBJ1-1; D: NA; CDR3: CASSRWTNTEAFF; DNA: TGTGCCAGCAGCCGTTGGACAAACACTGAAGCTTTCTTT
size: NA; V: TRBV5-4; J: TRBJ2-5; D: TRBD2; CDR3: CASSLSTIGAGGRETQYF; DNA: TGTGCCAGCAGCTTGTCCACAATTGGAGCGGGAGGTCGGGAGACCCAGTACTTC
size: few; V: TRBV9; J: TRBJ2-3; D: TRBD2; CDR3: CASSVPASGGAADTQYF; DNA: TGTGCCAGCAGCGTTCCAGCGAGCGGGGGGGCAGCAGATACGCAGTATTTT
size: NA; V: TRBV19; J: TRBJ2-3; D: NA; CDR3: CASTSGEGTDTQYF; DNA: TGTGCCAGTACATCGGGAGAAGGCACAGATACGCAGTATTTT
size: NA; V: TRBV7-2; J: TRBJ2-4; D: TRBD1; CDR3: CASSLGQGAKNIQYF; DNA: TGTGCCAGCAGCCTGGGACAGGGGGCCAAAAACATTCAGTACTTC
size: NA; V: TRBV30; J: TRBJ2-1; D: NA; CDR3: CAWSEGAGASYNEQFF; DNA: TGTGCCTGGAGTGAAGGGGCGGGGGCATCCTACAATGAGCAGTTCTTC
size: NA; V: TRBV5-4; J: TRBJ2-7; D: NA; CDR3: CASSLQGRWNEQYF; DNA: TGTGCCAGCAGCTTACAGGGTAGGTGGAACGAGCAGTACTTC
size: NA; V: TRBV27; J: TRBJ2-1; D: NA; CDR3: CASSFPGNEQFF; DNA: TGTGCCAGCAGTTTCCCCGGGAATGAGCAGTTCTTC
size: few; V: TRBV7-3; J: TRBJ2-1; D: NA; CDR3: CASSLNQGLYNEQFF; DNA: TGTGCCAGCAGCTTAAATCAGGGTCTCTACAATGAGCAGTTCTTC
size: NA; V: TRBV2; J: TRBJ2-7; D: NA; CDR3: CASSGGGVTDQSYEQYF; DNA: TGTGCCAGCAGTGGAGGAGGGGTGACGGATCAATCCTACGAGCAGTACTTC
size: NA; V: TRBV7-2; J: TRBJ1-5; D: NA; CDR3: CASSPGGNQPQHF; DNA: TGTGCCAGCAGCCCCGGAGGCAATCAGCCCCAGCATTTT
size: few; V: TRBV19; J: TRBJ2-3; D: TRBD2; CDR3: CASSISGTSGGWGTQYF; DNA: TGTGCCAGTAGTATCTCCGGGACTAGCGGGGGATGGGGTACGCAGTATTTT
size: few; V: TRBV6-5; J: TRBJ2-6; D: TRBD2; CDR3: CASSKRGSGANVLTF; DNA: TGTGCCAGCTCAAAGCGGGGCTCTGGGGCCAACGTCCTGACTTTC
size: few; V: TRBV10-3; J: TRBJ2-3; D: TRBD2; CDR3: CAASTSRGTDTQYF; DNA: TGTGCCGCCTCGACTAGCCGGGGGACAGATACGCAGTATTTT
size: NA; V: TRBV7-2; J: TRBJ1-3; D: TRBD1; CDR3: CASSPRQGAPGNTIYF; DNA: TGTGCCAGCAGCCCAAGACAGGGGGCACCTGGAAACACCATATATTTT
size: NA; V: TRBV7-2; J: TRBJ2-3; D: TRBD2; CDR3: CASRPQLAGGTDTQYF; DNA: TGTGCCAGCAGGCCCCAACTAGCGGGGGGCACAGATACGCAGTATTTT
size: NA; V: TRBV2; J: TRBJ1-1; D: NA; CDR3: CASSESPSGEAFF; DNA: TGTGCCAGCAGTGAATCCCCCAGCGGAGAAGCTTTCTTT
size: few; V: TRBV7-9; J: TRBJ2-3; D: NA; CDR3: CASSSLDTQYF; DNA: TGTGCCAGCAGCTCCCTGGATACGCAGTATTTT
size: few; V: TRBV5-4; J: TRBJ2-7; D: TRBD2; CDR3: CASSLGGRDYEQYF; DNA: TGTGCCAGCAGCTTGGGGGGGAGGGACTACGAGCAGTACTTC
size: NA; V: TRBV4-3; J: TRBJ1-2; D: NA; CDR3: CASSLAGNNYGYTF; DNA: TGCGCCAGCAGCCTGGCAGGGAATAACTATGGCTACACCTTC
size: NA; V: TRBV7-7; J: TRBJ2-5; D: TRBD2; CDR3: CASSSKPGLPYETQYF; DNA: TGTGCCAGCAGCTCGAAACCGGGACTACCATACGAGACCCAGTACTTC
size: NA; V: TRBV2; J: TRBJ2-2; D: TRBD2; CDR3: CASRELAGGAGELFF; DNA: TGTGCCAGCAGAGAACTAGCGGGAGGGGCCGGGGAGCTGTTTTTT
size: NA; V: TRBV7-2; J: TRBJ1-2; D: TRBD1; CDR3: CASSLRETGLGYTF; DNA: TGTGCCAGCAGCCTCCGAGAGACAGGGTTGGGCTACACCTTC
size: NA; V: TRBV28; J: TRBJ1-5; D: TRBD1; CDR3: CASSTYRDRGSRGNQPQHF; DNA: TGTGCCAGCAGTACCTACCGGGACAGGGGCAGTCGGGGCAATCAGCCCCAGCATTTT
size: NA; V: TRBV5-1; J: TRBJ2-1; D: TRBD2; CDR3: CASSFLAGINNEQFF; DNA: TGCGCCAGCAGCTTCTTAGCGGGGATAAACAATGAGCAGTTCTTC
size: few; V: TRBV19; J: TRBJ2-1; D: TRBD1; CDR3: CASSPGTGKYNEQFF; DNA: TGTGCCAGTAGTCCGGGGACAGGGAAGTACAATGAGCAGTTCTTC
size: NA; V: TRBV5-1; J: TRBJ1-4; D: NA; CDR3: CASSLEGVNEKLFF; DNA: TGCGCCAGCAGCTTGGAGGGGGTTAATGAAAAACTGTTTTTT
size: few; V: TRBV19; J: TRBJ1-1; D: NA; CDR3: CASSLLMNTEAFF; DNA: TGTGCCAGTAGTCTGTTAATGAACACTGAAGCTTTCTTT
size: NA; V: TRBV5-1; J: TRBJ2-1; D: TRBD2; CDR3: CASSPRLAGSYNEQFF; DNA: TGCGCCAGCAGCCCCAGACTAGCGGGCTCCTACAATGAGCAGTTCTTC
size: NA; V: TRBV5-4; J: TRBJ2-3; D: TRBD2; CDR3: CASSRTSGRTDTQYF; DNA: TGTGCCAGCAGTAGGACTAGCGGGAGGACAGATACGCAGTATTTT
size: NA; V: TRBV11-2; J: TRBJ2-7; D: NA; CDR3: CASTMFFGYEQYF; DNA: TGTGCCAGCACCATGTTCTTCGGCTACGAGCAGTACTTC
size: NA; V: TRBV10-3; J: TRBJ1-1; D: TRBD1; CDR3: CAISEPGQANTEAFF; DNA: TGTGCCATCAGTGAACCGGGACAGGCGAACACTGAAGCTTTCTTT
size: NA; V: TRBV4-3; J: TRBJ2-7; D: TRBD2; CDR3: CASSQWREETYEQYF; DNA: TGCGCCAGCAGCCAATGGCGGGAGGAGACGTACGAGCAGTACTTC
size: NA; V: TRBV19; J: TRBJ1-2; D: NA; CDR3: CASSTGDYGYTF; DNA: TGTGCCAGTTCGACCGGGGACTATGGCTACACCTTC
size: NA; V: TRBV6-5; J: TRBJ2-7; D: NA; CDR3: CASSYFQGRGHEQYF; DNA: TGTGCCAGCAGTTACTTTCAGGGTAGGGGCCACGAGCAGTACTTC
size: few; V: TRBV28; J: TRBJ2-7; D: NA; CDR3: CASSLRLDEQYF; DNA: TGTGCCAGCAGTTTGAGGCTGGATGAGCAGTACTTC
size: NA; V: TRBV5-1; J: TRBJ2-7; D: NA; CDR3: CASSPGVQSRAYEQYF; DNA: TGCGCCAGCAGCCCCGGGGTCCAATCTAGGGCCTACGAGCAGTACTTC
size: NA; V: TRBV27; J: TRBJ2-3; D: TRBD2; CDR3: CASSRGLRGSDTQYF; DNA: TGTGCCAGCAGTAGGGGACTAAGAGGTTCGGATACGCAGTATTTT
size: few; V: TRBV5-1; J: TRBJ1-4; D: TRBD1; CDR3: CASSWGSTGGTNEKLFF; DNA: TGCGCCAGCAGCTGGGGATCGACAGGGGGGACTAATGAAAAACTGTTTTTT
size: NA; V: TRBV15; J: TRBJ1-1; D: NA; CDR3: CATSREPFTLWTEAFF; DNA: TGTGCCACCAGCAGAGAGCCGTTTACATTGTGGACTGAAGCTTTCTTT
size: NA; V: TRBV14; J: TRBJ1-2; D: NA; CDR3: CASSRITGYGYTF; DNA: TGTGCCAGCAGCCGAATAACAGGGTATGGCTACACCTTC
size: NA; V: TRBV6-5; J: TRBJ1-1; D: TRBD1; CDR3: CASSPRTGETEAFF; DNA: TGTGCCAGCAGTCCCCGGACAGGGGAAACTGAAGCTTTCTTT
size: few; V: TRBV7-9; J: TRBJ1-5; D: TRBD1; CDR3: CASSLETGGSNQPQHF; DNA: TGTGCCAGCAGCTTAGAGACAGGGGGCAGCAATCAGCCCCAGCATTTT
size: few; V: TRBV19; J: TRBJ1-2; D: NA; CDR3: CASSMVSKTSGQPLTYGYTF; DNA: TGTGCCAGTAGTATGGTGTCGAAGACCTCTGGACAGCCTCTCACCTATGGCTACACCTTC
size: NA; V: TRBV5-6; J: TRBJ2-3; D: NA; CDR3: CASSLTGSDTQYF; DNA: TGTGCCAGCAGCCTGACAGGCTCAGATACGCAGTATTTT
size: NA; V: TRBV14; J: TRBJ2-7; D: NA; CDR3: CASSQGWPDEQYF; DNA: TGTGCCAGCAGCCAAGGGTGGCCTGACGAGCAGTACTTC
size: NA; V: TRBV27; J: TRBJ1-1; D: TRBD1; CDR3: CASSSGYRQGASNTEAFF; DNA: TGTGCCAGCAGTTCGGGATACCGACAGGGAGCTTCGAACACTGAAGCTTTCTTT
size: few; V: TRBV19; J: TRBJ1-1; D: TRBD1; CDR3: CASSVLQGLTEAFF; DNA: TGTGCCAGTAGCGTCTTACAGGGGCTCACTGAAGCTTTCTTT
size: few; V: TRBV11-3; J: TRBJ2-7; D: NA; CDR3: CASSLGAAYEQYF; DNA: TGTGCCAGCAGCTTAGGGGCAGCCTACGAGCAGTACTTC
size: few; V: TRBV7-9; J: TRBJ1-5; D: NA; CDR3: CASSLGDISNQPQHF; DNA: TGTGCCAGCAGCCTAGGGGACATCAGCAATCAGCCCCAGCATTTT
size: few; V: TRBV28; J: TRBJ2-7; D: NA; CDR3: CASSLRPGTYEQYF; DNA: TGTGCCAGCAGTTTACGGCCAGGTACCTACGAGCAGTACTTC
size: few; V: TRBV27; J: TRBJ2-7; D: NA; CDR3: CASRKDSAIIYEQYF; DNA: TGTGCCAGCAGGAAGGACAGTGCTATTATCTACGAGCAGTACTTC
size: few; V: TRBV2; J: TRBJ1-1; D: TRBD1; CDR3: CASSDRQGGMNTEAFF; DNA: TGTGCCAGCAGTGATAGGCAGGGGGGAATGAACACTGAAGCTTTCTTT